This TCR beta chain was identified during a study of T cell changes during pregnancy in multiple sclerosis. Sequencing was performed with immunoSEQ multiplex PCR; in TCRdb, only in-frame clones are kept and a portion is missing. In the table there are tens of thousands of clones, 85% to 95% of which are singletons. After removal of 4 bases from V and 3 bases from J, the junction contained 5 bases not matched to a gene. The CDR3 runs to 16 residues. Germline CDR1 is MDHEN and CDR2 is SYDVKM. The sequencing used peripheral blood, collected in the first trimester of pregnancy. The source is a female donor with multiple sclerosis, enrolled in a pregnancy study. The chain combines TRBV28 with TRBJ2-4, with 11 bases matching TRBD2. CDR3 in amino acids: CASSSLAGGGKNIQYF. CDR3 sequence (DNA): TGTGCCAGCAGTTCGCTAGCGGGAGGAGGCAAAAACATTCAGTACTTC. Supplemented by reference TRBV28 and TRBJ2-4, the full variable domain reads DVKVTQSSRYLVKRTGEKVFLECVQDMDHENMFWYRQDPGLGLRLIYFSYDVKMKEKGDIPEGYSVSREKKERFSLILESASTNQTSMYLCASSSLAGGGKNIQYFGAGTRLSVL.